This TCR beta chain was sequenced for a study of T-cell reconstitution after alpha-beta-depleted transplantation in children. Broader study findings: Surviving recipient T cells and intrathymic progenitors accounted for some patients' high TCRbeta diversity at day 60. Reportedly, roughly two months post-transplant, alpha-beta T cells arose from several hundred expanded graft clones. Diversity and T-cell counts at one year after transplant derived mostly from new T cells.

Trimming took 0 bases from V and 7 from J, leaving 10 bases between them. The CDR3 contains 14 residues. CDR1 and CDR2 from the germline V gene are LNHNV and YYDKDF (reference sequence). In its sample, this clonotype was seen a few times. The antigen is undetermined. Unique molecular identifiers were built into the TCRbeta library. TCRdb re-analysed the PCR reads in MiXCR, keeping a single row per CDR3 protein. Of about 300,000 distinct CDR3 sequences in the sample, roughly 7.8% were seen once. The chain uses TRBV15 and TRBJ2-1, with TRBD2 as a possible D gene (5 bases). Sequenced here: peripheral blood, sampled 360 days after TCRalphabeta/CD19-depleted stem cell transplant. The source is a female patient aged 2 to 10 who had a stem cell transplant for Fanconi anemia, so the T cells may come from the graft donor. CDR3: CATSRDASWNEQFF. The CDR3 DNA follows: TGTGCCACCAGCAGAGATGCTAGCTGGAATGAGCAGTTCTTC.